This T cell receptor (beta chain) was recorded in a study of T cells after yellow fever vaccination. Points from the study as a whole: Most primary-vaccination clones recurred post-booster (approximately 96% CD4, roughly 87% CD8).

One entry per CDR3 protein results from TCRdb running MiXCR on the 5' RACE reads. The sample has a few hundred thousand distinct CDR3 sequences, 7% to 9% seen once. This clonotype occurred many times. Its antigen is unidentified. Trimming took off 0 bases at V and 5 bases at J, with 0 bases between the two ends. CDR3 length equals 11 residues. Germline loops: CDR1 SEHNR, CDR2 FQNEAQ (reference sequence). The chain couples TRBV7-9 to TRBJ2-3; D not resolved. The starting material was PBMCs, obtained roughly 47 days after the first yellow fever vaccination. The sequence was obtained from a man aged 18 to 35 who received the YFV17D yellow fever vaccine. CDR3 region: CASSLADTQYF. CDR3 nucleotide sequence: TGTGCCAGCAGCTTAGCAGATACGCAGTATTTT.